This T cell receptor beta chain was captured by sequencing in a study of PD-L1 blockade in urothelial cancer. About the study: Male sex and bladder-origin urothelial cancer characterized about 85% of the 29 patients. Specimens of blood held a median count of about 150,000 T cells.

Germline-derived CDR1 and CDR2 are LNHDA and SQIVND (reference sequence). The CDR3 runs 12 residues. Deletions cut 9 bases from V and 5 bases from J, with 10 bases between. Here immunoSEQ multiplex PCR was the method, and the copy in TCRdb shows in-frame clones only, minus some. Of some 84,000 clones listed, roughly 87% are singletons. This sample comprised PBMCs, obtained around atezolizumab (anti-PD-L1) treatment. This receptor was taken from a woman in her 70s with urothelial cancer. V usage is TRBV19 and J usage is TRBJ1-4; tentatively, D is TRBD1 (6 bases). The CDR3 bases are TGTGCCAGCGTGGGACAAAATGAAAAACTGTTTTTT. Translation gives CASVGQNEKLFF. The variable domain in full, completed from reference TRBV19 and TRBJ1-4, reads DGGITQSPKYLFRKEGQNVTLSCEQNLNHDAMYWYRQDPGQGLRLIYYSQIVNDFQKGDIAEGYSVSREKKESFPLTVTSAQKNPTAFYLCASVGQNEKLFFGSGTQLSVL.